Below, 25 T cell receptor beta chains from the same sample are listed, as sequenced in a study of control samples from healthy donors and cancer patients. TCRdb keeps only in-frame clones here, not all; method: immunoSEQ multiplex PCR. The table records 130,000 or so clones, 85% to 95% of them present only once. Specimen: blood. The receptors come from a middle-aged man in good health.

The V call is TRBV10-1, the J call TRBJ1-1; 7 nucleotides line up with TRBD1. Trimming removed 4 bases from V and 0 bases from J; junction bases left unmatched: 8. The CDR3 contains 16 residues. In germline, CDR1 is WNHNN, CDR2 SYGVQD (reference sequence). The CDR3 sequence is CASSASRDRLNTEAFF. The CDR3 DNA reads TGCGCCAGCAGTGCCAGTCGGGACAGACTGAACACTGAAGCTTTCTTT.

V is TRBV13 and J is TRBJ2-2; TRBD1 might be the D (6 bases). CDR1 is PRHDT and CDR2 is FYEKMQ in the germline V gene (reference sequence). V was clipped by 6 bases and J by 6 bases, with 17 bases between them. The CDR3 is made up of 15 amino acids. The CDR3 sequence: CASRDRDTGAGELFF. The CDR3 nucleotides read TGTGCCAGCAGGGACCGGGACACCGGTGCCGGGGAGCTGTTTTTT.

The chain links TRBV18 to TRBJ1-1, with TRBD1 matching 7 bases. The CDR3 loop spans 13 amino acids. Germline trimming cut 1 base from V and 6 bases from J; bases unmatched to any gene: 2. Germline V gene data show CDR1 as KGHSH and CDR2 as LQKENI. CDR3 DNA sequence: TGTGCCAGCTCACCACAGCAGGGGGCTGAAGCTTTCTTT. This encodes CASSPQQGAEAFF.

This chain uses TRBV19 with TRBJ1-4; D unclear. V lost 4 bases to trimming and J lost 3 bases, with 6 bases between them. The CDR3 contains 13 residues. Germline CDR1 LNHDA, CDR2 SQIVND (reference sequence). CDR3 residues: CASSNGANEKLFF. The CDR3 DNA reads as TGTGCCAGTAGTAACGGTGCTAATGAAAAACTGTTTTTT.

The rearrangement joins TRBV5-6 to TRBJ2-3; possible D gene TRBD1, 5 bases. The CDR3 has 12 residues. The V gene's germline CDR1 is SGHDT and CDR2 YYEEEE. Trimming took 5 bases from V and 4 from J, leaving 8 bases between them. The CDR3 here is CASRVGADTQYF. For the CDR3, the DNA is TGTGCCAGCAGGGTAGGGGCAGATACGCAGTATTTT.

The chain links TRBV6-2 or TRBV6-3 to TRBJ1-1, with D tentatively TRBD1 (6 bases). In germline, CDR1 is MNHEY, CDR2 SVGEGT. This CDR3 contains 14 residues. Trimming shortened V by 0 bases and J by 4 bases, and 9 bases separated the two germline ends. For the CDR3, the DNA is TGTGCCAGCAGTTACTCGGGGGGCGTCACTGAAGCTTTCTTT. This sequence encodes CASSYSGGVTEAFF.

This rearrangement joins TRBV29-1 to TRBJ1-1, with D unresolved. CDR1 is SQVTM, CDR2 ANQGSEA, per germline. The CDR3 length is 13 residues. Trimming left V 2 bases short and J 6 bases short, with 13 bases between. CDR3 in amino acids: CSVELTREPEAFF. The CDR3, as DNA: TGCAGCGTTGAACTCACAAGGGAACCTGAAGCTTTCTTT.

The rearrangement uses TRBV23-1 and TRBJ1-2, with TRBD1 identical over 7 bases. TRBV23-1 is designated an ORF whose function remains uncertain. With 11 bases clipped from V and 2 bases from J, the junction kept 2 bases outside the gene matches. CDR3 length: 11 residues. The CDR3 sequence is CAGQENYGYTF. CDR3 in DNA: TGCGCCGGACAGGAAAACTATGGCTACACCTTC.

The CDR3 DNA follows: TGTGCCAGTAGTATAGCTCCGGCAAACACTCCTGGAAACACCATATATTTT. It specifies CASSIAPANTPGNTIYF. V is TRBV19 and J is TRBJ1-3; D gene unclear. V lost 1 base and J 2 bases, leaving 15 bases between the germline ends. Germline V gene data show CDR1 as LNHDA and CDR2 as SQIVND (reference sequence). This CDR3 has 17 residues.

This chain joins TRBV28 and TRBJ2-7, with 8 bases matching TRBD2. The CDR3 covers 14 residues. V shed 1 base and J 2 bases; nucleotides not matched to a gene: 1. CDR1 and CDR2 (germline): MDHEN, SYDVKM. CDR3 nucleotide sequence: TGTGCCAGCAGTTTATCGGGGGGGCCCTACGAGCAGTACTTC. Protein sequence: CASSLSGGPYEQYF.

This chain joins TRBV6-6 and TRBJ2-5; the match to TRBD1 covers 8 bases. The CDR3 consists of 13 residues. Germline CDR1 MNHNY, CDR2 SVGAGI (reference sequence). The junction had 7 bases not matched to a gene; V was cut back by 4 bases and J by 9 bases. The CDR3 sequence is CASSSGQGLAQYF. The CDR3 bases are TGTGCCAGCAGTTCCGGACAGGGCCTTGCCCAGTACTTC.

The chain recombines TRBV2 with TRBJ1-6; D is uncertain. Germline CDR1 is SNHLY and CDR2 is FYNNEI. V was cut by 4 bases and J by 8 bases, with 9 bases left in between. This CDR3 is 13 amino acids long. CDR3 nucleotides: TGTGCCAGCAGTGTTCAGGTTGATTCACCCCTCCACTTT. It codes for CASSVQVDSPLHF.

V is TRBV28 and J is TRBJ1-5; D perhaps matches TRBD1 (5 bases). V lost 6 bases to trimming and J lost 0 bases, with 9 bases between them. This CDR3 has 14 amino acids. Germline V gives CDR1 MDHEN, CDR2 SYDVKM. The CDR3 region is CASSWGGSNQPQHF. The CDR3 DNA reads TGTGCCAGCAGCTGGGGGGGTAGCAATCAGCCCCAGCATTTT.

This clone was seen just once. The chain couples TRBV5-6 to TRBJ2-1; D remains unclear. The CDR3 loop spans 12 amino acids. Trimming stripped 2 bases from V and 6 bases from J, with 6 bases between. CDR1 and CDR2 (germline): SGHDT, YYEEEE. CDR3 region: CASSLNFNEQFF. CDR3 nucleotides: TGTGCCAGCAGCTTAAATTTCAATGAGCAGTTCTTC.

The chain joins TRBV5-5 to TRBJ2-1, with 7 positions matching TRBD1. CDR1 and CDR2 from the germline V gene are SGHKS and YYEKEE (reference sequence). V shed 5 bases, J shed 3 bases, and the junction held 5 bases outside the gene matches. The CDR3 covers 14 residues. The CDR3 loop reads CASSSGTVYNEQFF. In DNA, the CDR3 is TGTGCCAGCAGTTCCGGGACAGTCTACAATGAGCAGTTCTTC.

This chain connects TRBV5-6 to TRBJ1-6; possible D gene TRBD1, 6 bases. V lost 5 bases and J lost 4, with 13 bases in between. Per germline, CDR1 SGHDT and CDR2 YYEEEE. The CDR3 consists of 15 residues. CDR3 protein: CASSYGTLYNSPLHF. DNA of the CDR3: TGTGCCAGCAGTTACGGGACACTTTATAATTCACCCCTCCACTTT.

Turning to this clone: Germline is not matched at one junction end, which may reflect a read error. The rearrangement uses TRBV3-1 (or the pseudogene TRBV3-2) and TRBJ2-5; D not certain. CDR1 LGHDT and CDR2 YNNKEL come from the germline V gene (reference sequence). The CDR3 totals 15 residues. CDR3 DNA sequence: TGTGCCAGCAGCCAAGAATTCGGGCGTCAAGAGGCCCAGTACTTC. This sequence encodes CASSQEFGRQEAQYF.

The V call is TRBV4-1, the J call TRBJ1-5; 7 bases align to TRBD1. The junction had 2 bases not matched to a gene; V was cut back by 1 base and J by 2 bases. Germline lookup yields CDR1 MGHRA and CDR2 YSYEKL. The CDR3 is 15 amino acids. The CDR3 is CASSQGDSRNQPQHF. The CDR3 DNA reads TGCGCCAGCAGCCAAGGGGACAGCCGCAATCAGCCCCAGCATTTT.

This sequence joins TRBV6-5 and TRBJ2-2; 9 positions match TRBD2. The V gene's germline CDR1 is MNHEY and CDR2 SVGAGI. V lost 10 bases to trimming and J lost 6 bases; unmatched junction nucleotides: 12. This CDR3 has 15 residues. CDR3 DNA sequence: TGTGCCACTAGAGGGCTAGCGGGATGGTCCGGGGAGCTGTTTTTT. Residues: CATRGLAGWSGELFF.

V is TRBV5-6 and J is TRBJ1-5; D is perhaps TRBD1 (5 bases). The V end was cut by 3 bases, the J end by 8 bases, with 15 bases between. This CDR3 spans 14 amino acids. The germline V gene encodes CDR1 SGHDT and CDR2 YYEEEE. The DNA for the CDR3 is TGTGCCAGCAGCTCCGGGACGTTGGGAGAGCCCCAGCATTTT. Protein product: CASSSGTLGEPQHF.

The rearrangement joins TRBV2 to TRBJ1-5; the match to TRBD1 covers 7 bases. CDR3 length: 14 amino acids. J gave up 2 bases and V 2 bases, and 0 bases lay outside the gene matches. CDR1 and CDR2 from the germline V gene are SNHLY and FYNNEI. The CDR3: CASSEQGGNQPQHF. CDR3 sequence (DNA): TGTGCCAGCAGTGAACAGGGGGGCAATCAGCCCCAGCATTTT.

J is TRBJ2-3 and V is TRBV11-2; D not certain. The CDR3 consists of 13 residues. CDR1 and CDR2 (germline): SGHAT, FQNNGV. Trimming cost V 4 bases and J 11 bases, with 16 bases left between them. The CDR3 nucleotides are TGTGCCAGCAGCTCCCCTGCGAGGAGCTTGCAGTATTTT. Residues: CASSSPARSLQYF.

This clone was seen once. The chain links TRBV29-1 to TRBJ2-5, with 9 positions matching TRBD2. CDR3 size: 14 residues. The V gene's germline CDR1 is SQVTM and CDR2 ANQGSEA. V lost 4 bases to trimming and J lost 5 bases; unmatched junction nucleotides: 8. The CDR3 loop reads CSVGLAGDSETQYF. CDR3 nucleotide sequence: TGCAGCGTTGGGTTAGCGGGAGATTCTGAGACCCAGTACTTC.

The rearrangement links TRBV4-1 to TRBJ1-2; D is unresolved. Trimming shortened V by 3 bases and J by 2 bases, and 10 bases separated the two germline ends. The germline V gene encodes CDR1 MGHRA and CDR2 YSYEKL. This CDR3 spans 14 amino acids. CDR3: CASSHFRRNYGYTF. CDR3 nucleotide sequence: TGCGCCAGCAGCCATTTCAGAAGAAACTATGGCTACACCTTC.

The chain links TRBV30 to TRBJ1-1, with D maybe TRBD1 (5 bases). Germline V gene lookup returns CDR1 GTSNPN and CDR2 SVGIG (reference sequence). The CDR3 covers 12 residues. Deletions cut 1 base from V and 7 bases from J, with 10 bases between. Here the CDR3 reads CAWSEGPNEAFF. In nucleotides, the CDR3 is TGTGCCTGGAGTGAGGGGCCGAATGAAGCTTTCTTT.